This TCR beta chain was captured by sequencing in a study of CD8 T cells in ankylosing spondylitis. The germline gives CDR1 SGHRS, CDR2 YFSETQ. The CDR3 covers 13 residues. In this sample, this clonotype turned up many times. Its antigen is undetermined. One junction end disagrees with the germline gene, perhaps due to a read error. TCRdb fed the 5' RACE reads into MiXCR, producing one record per CDR3 protein. The data hold some 840,000 distinct CDR3 sequences, with around 11% observed a single time. Whole-study findings and limits: Apparently characteristic of ankylosing spondylitis blood was a TCR beta motif (about 8 highly homologous variants).

This TCR derives from a male donor with ankylosing spondylitis. Sequencing used blood, either unsorted or a sorted T cell fraction (not recorded which). The chain links TRBV5-1 to TRBJ2-5; 9 positions match TRBD1. The CDR3 loop reads CASSLDRGETQYF. Here the CDR3 DNA reads TGTGCCAGCAGTTTGGACAGGGGCGAGACCCAGTACTTC. Full variable domain (rest looked up from reference TRBV5-1 and TRBJ2-5): KAGVTQTPRYLIKTRGQQVTLSCSPISGHRSVSWYQQTPGQGLQFLFEYFSETQRNKGNFPGRFSGRQFSNSRSEMNVSTLELGDSALYLCASSLDRGETQYFGPGTRLLVL.